This T cell receptor beta chain appears in the sequencing data of a study of T-cell reconstitution after alpha-beta-depleted transplantation in children. The TCRbeta library was prepared with unique molecular identifiers. TCRdb re-called the PCR reads through MiXCR, storing one row per CDR3 protein. The sample lists around 200,000 distinct CDR3 sequences; about a tenth were seen once. The CDR3 length is 12 residues. Germline V CDR1 and CDR2: MNHEY, SMNVEV (reference sequence). J lost 11 bases, V lost 5 bases, and 8 bases had no gene match. The TCR originated in a human donor who donated a stem cell graft to a child with acute lymphoblastic leukemia. This chain joins TRBV27 and TRBJ1-1, with TRBD1 matching over 7 bases. This material consisted of PBMCs from the stem cell graft donor, taken from the stem cell graft. CDR3 sequence: CASSPLRGLAFF. Here the CDR3 DNA reads TGTGCCAGCAGTCCCTTGAGGGGGCTGGCTTTCTTT.